The present T cell receptor (beta chain) was sequenced within a study of shared clonotypes between healthy human individuals (dated by TCRdb to about 2020). Notes on the research overall: A few men and a couple of women, aged 18 to 49 years, made up the cohort. For each donor, three plates each were used for CD4 naive and CD4 memory, two plates were used for CD8 naive, and one plate was used for CD8 memory. Blood TCR repertoires of five healthy adults were deeply sequenced to estimate repertoire size and the extent of clonotype sharing between individuals. To increase sequencing depth and limit assay-specific biases, different laboratories used diverse techniques to prepare libraries and sequence TCR repertoires. Leukapheresis yielded between about 0.8 and 8.9 billion PBMCs per donor. General conclusions and limits of the study: Sharing across a handful of donors was observed for approximately 5% of naive CD4, over 3% of naive CD8, 2% to 2.5% of memory CD4, and about 0.4% of memory CD8 clonotypes. Rarefaction of sorted-subset datasets indicated incomplete sequencing despite the large sequencing depth. Based on pairwise subsampling, the degree of clonotype sharing among donors was expected to be affected by sequencing depth. Sampling was limited to blood, and TCR repertoires in tissue likely differ from TCR repertoires in blood. Clonotypes shared by all four sorted-subset donors showed higher generation probabilities than non-shared clonotypes. Because the study included a small number of donors, the genetic and exposure-history diversity represented was limited. Naive subsets generally had larger estimated clonotype richness than memory subsets.

As to this clone: Its antigen is not yet known. Base qualities are not at hand, and no much larger clone is one base apart.

In the germline V gene, CDR1 corresponds to LGHNA and CDR2 to YSLEER. The CDR3 runs 19 amino acids, cysteine and phenylalanine included. Of the read, only the CDR3 DNA is kept; its 57 bases are in frame from base 1. Ends trimmed: V by 0 bases, J by 9 bases; bases unmatched to a gene: 16. Using the deep immunoSEQ assay, TCR CDR3 regions were amplified from genomic DNA by multiplex PCR. Extracted genomic DNA from each cell subset was distributed evenly across all wells of several immunoSEQ 96-well plates, and each plate was treated as a replicate. For sorted subsets, 200 to 250 ng of genomic DNA, equivalent to 25,000 to 35,000 T cell genomes, went into each replicate PCR. The purified libraries were quantified using a Qubit 3.0 fluorometer, sized with a Bioanalyzer 2100, and then quantified again using the KAPA Library Quantification kit. Every immunoSEQ 96-well plate was sequenced on a dedicated single-read 150-cycle Illumina NextSeq 550 flow cell. The authors' pipeline ran thus. Because only junctional sequences without quality scores were contained in the immunoSEQ output, filtering matching that applied to full-length reads could not be performed. Sequences were annotated with PyIR, a Python wrapper for IgBLAST v1.9, and V/J genes and CDR3 were assigned using IMGT germline references. Reads were filtered out if the reads had weak V/J assignments (E-value above 1e-6), no CDR3, stop codons, out-of-frame junctions, or ambiguous translated residues. V3J clonotypes were defined by identical inferred V gene, J gene, and CDR3 amino acid sequence. Percentage overlap between repertoires was calculated by dividing the number of shared unique clonotypes by the size of the smaller repertoire. Richness of each repertoire was evaluated using RTK rarefaction, the Chao1 estimator, and Recon v2.1 estimates of unobserved clonotypes. For all TCRbeta clonotypes obtained by the gDNA method from a few donors, generation probabilities were computed with OLGA. Drawn from immuneACCESS, this table holds only the in-frame rearrangements with V and J called that TCRdb kept. Clones are partly lost; checked studies trace under half to an unresolved V gene and leave the rest unexplained. The V and J calls and clone size come from that table; D and trimming were worked out from the DNA. Here the sample has some 1.4 million clones; 95% to 97% occur a single time. The ten largest clones add up to approximately 1% of the sample.

Healthy HIV-negative adults with no recently reported acute infections or vaccinations were included as donors. Every donor was a Caucasian adult living in Nashville, Tennessee, USA. CD4+ T cells were enriched by magnetic negative selection, after which naive cells were positively selected on CD45RA and the negative fraction was taken as the memory subset. Blood was collected by leukapheresis, and PBMCs were isolated by Ficoll-Histopaque density gradient centrifugation and then cryopreserved in liquid nitrogen vapor phase. Analytical flow cytometry was used to check the purity and quantity of each magnetically sorted T cell population. Genomic DNA was isolated from every sorted fraction and measured by UV absorbance on a Nanodrop 2000c.

The rearranged chain carries TRBV4-3 and TRBJ2-2, and TRBD2 matches 10 of the central bases. This TCR was recovered from a man younger than 45 in good health. Sequences were obtained from naive CD4+ T cells sorted from blood. The cell subset or site label, read with the paper, signifies: CD45RA+ positively selected. The sequenced DNA is TGCGCCAGCAGCCAAGATAGGCTAGCGGGAGTAGGCCAGCCCCGGGAGCTGTTTTTT. Protein translation: CASSQDRLAGVGQPRELFF.